The 14 T cell receptor beta chains listed next were all sequenced from one sample in a study of somatic mutations in cytotoxic T cells in rheumatoid arthritis. Sequenced by immunoSEQ multiplex PCR; TCRdb stores in-frame clones only, minus some. This repertoire shows tens of thousands of clones, about 88% found once; its top ten account for less than 9.5%. Material: CD8+ T cells sorted from blood. The receptors stem from an adult with rheumatoid arthritis.

This sequence joins TRBV4-1 and TRBJ2-1; TRBD1 aligns across 12 bases. Losses at the gene ends were 3 bases for V and 7 bases for J; bases not matched to a gene: 4. The germline CDR1 and CDR2 sequences are MGHRA and YSYEKL. This CDR3 has 15 amino acids. The CDR3 loop reads CASSQGGQGANEQFF. The CDR3 DNA reads TGCGCCAGCAGCCAGGGGGGACAGGGGGCGAATGAGCAGTTCTTC.

The chain recombines TRBV11-2 with TRBJ2-1; 7 bases fit TRBD2. Trimming removed 5 bases from V and 5 bases from J; junction bases left unmatched: 9. This CDR3 spans 15 amino acids. From germline, CDR1 is SGHAT and CDR2 FQNNGV. The CDR3 reads CASSLGLAGDNEQFF. The CDR3 DNA reads TGTGCCAGCAGCCTCGGGTTAGCGGGCGACAATGAGCAGTTCTTC.

The V gene is TRBV7-9, the J gene TRBJ1-5; D gene uncertain. CDR3 length: 15 amino acids. V was cut by 5 bases and J by 7 bases, with 18 bases left in between. Germline values: CDR1 SEHNR, CDR2 FQNEAQ (reference sequence). CDR3 amino acids: CASSAEEEGSQPQHF. The CDR3 nucleotides read TGTGCCAGCAGCGCCGAAGAGGAGGGAAGCCAGCCCCAGCATTTT.

This chain uses TRBV7-2 with TRBJ2-3, with TRBD2 identical over 14 bases. This CDR3 contains 18 residues. V lost 4 bases to trimming and J lost 4 bases; unmatched junction nucleotides: 10. Germline V gene data show CDR1 as SGHTA and CDR2 as FQGNSA. The CDR3 DNA follows: TGTGCCAGCAGCTCGGGACTAGCGGGGGTCGGGAGCGCAGATACGCAGTATTTT. This sequence encodes CASSSGLAGVGSADTQYF.

The gene calls are TRBV6-1 and TRBJ2-7; D assignment may be TRBD1 or TRBD2 (5 bases each). V was pared by 9 bases and J by 5 bases, with 20 bases between. This CDR3 has 14 residues. The germline CDR1 and CDR2 sequences are MNHNS and SASEGT. CDR3 coding DNA: TGTGCCAGTGAGGTGGGGGAGAGTGGAAACGAGCAGTACTTC. Protein: CASEVGESGNEQYF.

This chain connects TRBV21-1 to TRBJ2-1; TRBD1 is the table's D call, not checked against the DNA. TRBV21-1 is assigned pseudogene status. The CDR3 is 16 residues long. CDR3 in DNA: TGTGCCAGCAACCCGTACAGGAATTTTTTGTACAATGAGCAGTTCTTC. Amino acid sequence: CASNPYRNFLYNEQFF.

The chain employs TRBV7-3 and TRBJ2-1; 13 positions match TRBD2. Germline CDR1 and CDR2: SGHTA and FQGTGA. J gave up 7 bases and V 6 bases, and 6 bases lay outside the gene matches. The CDR3 runs 15 residues. The CDR3 sequence: CASSILAGGRNEQFF. In nucleotides, the CDR3 is TGTGCCAGCAGTATACTAGCGGGGGGGAGGAATGAGCAGTTCTTC.

The rearrangement joins TRBV11-2 to TRBJ2-1; no firm D call. This CDR3 contains 12 residues. With 3 bases removed from V and 3 bases from J, the gap between germline ends came to 3 bases. Germline V gene sequence: CDR1 SGHAT, CDR2 FQNNGV. CDR3: CASSLGYNEQFF. CDR3 nucleotide sequence: TGTGCCAGCAGCTTGGGCTACAATGAGCAGTTCTTC.

This clone occurred a few times. The rearrangement links TRBV28 to TRBJ1-5; D ambiguous. Deletions cut 9 bases from V and 0 bases from J, with 12 bases between. Germline CDR1 MDHEN, CDR2 SYDVKM. This CDR3 region has 14 residues. DNA of the CDR3: TGTGCCAGTAGAGAGCCGGGTAGCAATCAGCCCCAGCATTTT. This sequence encodes CASREPGSNQPQHF.

Here the CDR3 reads CASRPGTGAYEQYF. Written as DNA, the CDR3 is TGCGCCAGCAGACCCGGGACAGGTGCTTACGAGCAGTACTTC. This chain uses TRBV5-1 with TRBJ2-7, with 8 bases that match TRBD1. The CDR3 runs 14 residues. V shed 5 bases and J 4 bases; nucleotides not matched to a gene: 8. In germline, CDR1 is SGHRS, CDR2 YFSETQ.

The V and J genes are TRBV2 and TRBJ1-5, with D uncertain. Germline V gene data show CDR1 as SNHLY and CDR2 as FYNNEI. V dropped 7 bases and J dropped 6 bases, with 13 bases sitting between them. CDR3 length equals 13 residues. CDR3 protein: CASKAAEGQPQHF. CDR3 DNA: TGTGCCAGCAAAGCCGCTGAGGGTCAGCCCCAGCATTTT.

The V and J genes are TRBV27 and TRBJ1-5, with 8 nucleotides matching TRBD1. Germline V gives CDR1 MNHEY, CDR2 SMNVEV (reference sequence). This CDR3 is built from 14 residues. V trimming: 6 bases; J trimming: 1 base; junction bases outside the gene matches: 2. The CDR3 DNA reads as TGTGCCAGCAGGCGGACAGGGAGCAATCAGCCCCAGCATTTT. Translating it yields CASRRTGSNQPQHF.

A few counts support this clone. The V gene is TRBV5-5, the J gene TRBJ2-7; D is unresolved. The CDR3 covers 14 residues. V was shortened by 4 bases and J by 2 bases, with 13 bases between the two germline ends. Looked up from germline, CDR1 is SGHKS and CDR2 is YYEKEE (reference sequence). CDR3 residues: CASSIATFTYEQYF. The CDR3 bases are TGTGCCAGCAGCATAGCTACATTCACCTACGAGCAGTACTTC.

The sample holds one count of this clone. The chain recombines TRBV11-2 with TRBJ1-1, with 9 bases identical to TRBD1. The CDR3 is 16 residues long. V lost 0 bases to trimming and J lost 5 bases; unmatched junction nucleotides: 7. Germline V gives CDR1 SGHAT, CDR2 FQNNGV. The DNA of the CDR3 is TGTGCCAGCAGCTTAGAGGGACAGGGAGGGTATACTGAAGCTTTCTTT. Its protein product is CASSLEGQGGYTEAFF. Drawing the rest from reference TRBV11-2 and TRBJ1-1, the complete variable domain is EAGVAQSPRYKIIEKRQSVAFWCNPISGHATLYWYQQILGQGPKLLIQFQNNGVVDDSQLPKDRFSAERLKGVDSTLKIQPAKLEDSAVYLCASSLEGQGGYTEAFFGQGTRLTVV.